The entry that follows covers one TCR beta chain sequence. What it binds is not known. The study ran its PCR with 60 Vbeta and 13 Jbeta primers. The protocol was immunoSEQ multiplex PCR, while the TCRdb copy is restricted to in-frame clones and leaves out a portion. The table has around 150,000 clones, roughly 79% seen once; the top ten hold about a tenth. These data originate in a study of cytomegalovirus exposure and HLA in healthy donors. Study observations and caveats: CMV serostatus was the only recorded immune exposure for donors. In a later analysis, parvovirus B19, influenza, CMV and Epstein-Barr virus appeared linked to several top co-occurrence clusters. Prior analysis indicated that the majority of TCR beta V segments exhibited productivity approximately 90% or approximately 30% of the time.

The CDR3 runs 14 residues. The germline CDR1 and CDR2 sequences are SGHAT and FQNNGV. Trimming cost V 6 bases and J 2 bases; bases outside gene matches: 5. This chain links TRBV11-2 with TRBJ2-5; TRBD2 matches at 8 bases. The receptor was isolated from a man between 18 and 29 years old in good health and CMV-seropositive. What was sequenced was PBMCs. CDR3 residues: CASSSGLVQETQYF. The DNA of the CDR3 is TGTGCCAGCAGTTCGGGACTAGTTCAAGAGACCCAGTACTTC.